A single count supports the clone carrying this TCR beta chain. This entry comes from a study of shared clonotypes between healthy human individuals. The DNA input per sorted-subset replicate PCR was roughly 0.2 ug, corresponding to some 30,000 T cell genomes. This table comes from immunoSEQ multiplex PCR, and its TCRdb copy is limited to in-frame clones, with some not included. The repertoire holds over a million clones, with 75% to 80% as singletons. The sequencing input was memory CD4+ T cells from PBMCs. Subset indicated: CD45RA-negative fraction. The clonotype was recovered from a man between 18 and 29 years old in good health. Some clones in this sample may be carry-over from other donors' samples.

CDR3 nucleotides: TGTGCCATCAGTGAAGGGGAAACAGGGACCCAGTACTTC. Translating it yields CAISEGETGTQYF. The rearrangement joins TRBV10-3 to TRBJ2-5; possible D gene TRBD1, 5 bases. Germline V gives CDR1 ENHRY, CDR2 SYGVKD. This CDR3 spans 13 amino acids. Trimming shortened V by 3 bases and J by 7 bases, and 12 bases separated the two germline ends.